The clone carrying this T cell receptor beta chain was counted only a few times. These data belong to a study of T-cell reconstitution after alpha-beta-depleted transplantation in children. This CDR3 region has 19 residues. V lost 1 base, J lost 7 bases, and 17 bases stayed unmatched. CDR1 is KGHSH, CDR2 LQKENI, per germline. Unique molecular identifiers tagged the TCRbeta library. From the PCR reads, TCRdb called clonotypes with MiXCR, one entry per CDR3 protein. The sample yields 900,000 or so distinct CDR3 sequences, approximately 15% seen once. This TCR derives from a male patient younger than 18 who had a stem cell transplant for acute lymphoblastic leukemia, so the T cells may come from the graft donor. J is TRBJ2-1 and V is TRBV18, with TRBD1 matching 9 bases. The sequenced sample was PBMCs, mostly from graft donor cells, obtained 360 days after TCRalphabeta/CD19-depleted stem cell transplant. The CDR3 region has the DNA TGTGCCAGCTCACCACTGGGCTCTAACCCCGGGACAGGGAAAAATGAGCAGTTCTTC. Its translation: CASSPLGSNPGTGKNEQFF.